The rows below give T cell receptor beta chains drawn from one sample of a study of PD-1 blockade in classical Hodgkin lymphoma. Clones were read by immunoSEQ multiplex PCR, and TCRdb kept only the in-frame ones, dropping some. The profile shows about 85,000 clones, just over 90% of them singletons. The specimen comprised peripheral blood mononuclear cells (PBMCs), sampled before the fourth cycle of nivolumab. These receptors were taken from a human donor with classical Hodgkin lymphoma. Each CDR3 is given with its conserved first and last residue. Fields, in order: V gene, clone size, J gene, D gene, CDR3 DNA, CDR3 protein. D genes are given only for firm matches. Rows may omit the clone size; those that give it use once, few, many or a size class.

TRBV16	few	TRBJ1-1	-	TGTGCCAGCAGCCAATCGTTGGGGTGGTCGGGTACTGAAGCTTTCTTT	CASSQSLGWSGTEAFF
TRBV5-1	-	TRBJ2-3	TRBD1	TGCGCCAGCAGCCTGGGGGACAGGGGCACAGATACGCAGTATTTT	CASSLGDRGTDTQYF
TRBV10-3	-	TRBJ1-5	TRBD1	TGTGCCATCAGTGAGTCGGGCAGGGGGGACGATCAGCCCCAGCATTTT	CAISESGRGDDQPQHF
TRBV19	-	TRBJ2-5	-	TGTGCCAGTACCCGGGGGCAGGGAGTGGCAGAGACCCAGTACTTC	CASTRGQGVAETQYF
TRBV27	-	TRBJ1-1	TRBD1	TGTGCCAGCAGTTTCGACAGGGCGCGAATGAACACTGAAGCTTTCTTT	CASSFDRARMNTEAFF
TRBV30	-	TRBJ1-5	TRBD1	TGTGCCTGGGACAGGGGATCTCAGCCCCAGCATTTT	CAWDRGSQPQHF
TRBV7-8	-	TRBJ2-7	-	TGTGCCAGCAGCCGAGGCCAGGGGTACGAGCAGTACTTC	CASSRGQGYEQYF
TRBV19	-	TRBJ1-1	-	TGTGCCAGCGCCCTTTCCATGAACACTGAAGCTTTCTTT	CASALSMNTEAFF
TRBV6-1	once	TRBJ2-6	TRBD1	TGTGCCAGCAGGGACACAGGGGCTGGGGCCAACGTCCTGACTTTC	CASRDTGAGANVLTF
TRBV6-6	-	TRBJ2-7	TRBD1	TGTGCCAGCAGTACAACCGGGACAGGGGTCGAGCAGTACTTC	CASSTTGTGVEQYF
TRBV5-6	once	TRBJ2-1	TRBD1	TGTGCCAGCAGCTATCTGACAGGGGACGGCGAGCAGTTCTTC	CASSYLTGDGEQFF
TRBV9	-	TRBJ2-5	TRBD1	TGTGCCAGCAGCGGGGGGACAGGGAGTGGAGAGACCCAGTACTTC	CASSGGTGSGETQYF
TRBV30	-	TRBJ2-1	-	TGTGCCTACCACGGGAGCTCCTACAATGAGCAGTTCTTC	CAYHGSSYNEQFF
TRBV7-2	-	TRBJ1-4	-	TGTGCCAGCAGCTTGGACATGGGGGATGAAAAACTGTTTTTT	CASSLDMGDEKLFF
TRBV11-2	-	TRBJ1-2	TRBD1	TGCGCCAGCAGCCAAGTGGCGAGGGACAGGAACTATGGCTACACCTTC	CASSQVARDRNYGYTF
TRBV9	once	TRBJ1-1	-	TGTGCCAGCAGCGTGGAAGAGGGCACTGAAGCTTTCTTT	CASSVEEGTEAFF
TRBV27	-	TRBJ2-7	TRBD1	TGTGCCAGCAGTTCGGGACAGTCGTACGAGCAGTACTTC	CASSSGQSYEQYF
TRBV18	-	TRBJ2-7	TRBD1	TGTGCCAGCTCACCCGGGACAGGATCCCAGGAGCAGTACTTC	CASSPGTGSQEQYF
TRBV2	-	TRBJ2-3	TRBD2	TGTGCCAGCAGTGAACGCGGGGGGCAGGCGGAGAGCACAGATACGCAGTATTTT	CASSERGGQAESTDTQYF
TRBV30	-	TRBJ2-4	-	TGTGCCTGGAGTGCCGACAGATCCATAGCCAAAAACATTCAGTACTTC	CAWSADRSIAKNIQYF
TRBV6-6	once	TRBJ1-2	-	TGTGCCAGCAGTCAGGCGTTAACTAACTATGGCTACACCTTC	CASSQALTNYGYTF
TRBV19	-	TRBJ2-7	TRBD1	TGTGCCAGTAGGGTACAGGGGGTCGATTTCTACGAGCAGTACTTC	CASRVQGVDFYEQYF
TRBV9	-	TRBJ2-5	-	TGTGCCAGCAGCGTAGACGGCAGGCAAGAGACCCAGTACTTC	CASSVDGRQETQYF
TRBV7-9	-	TRBJ1-2	TRBD1	TGTGCCAGCAGCTTTGGGACAGGGGGAGGATTTGGCTACACCTTC	CASSFGTGGGFGYTF
TRBV10-1	-	TRBJ2-3	TRBD2	TGCGCCAGCAGCGGATCGGGGGGGCTTTCAGATACGCAGTATTTT	CASSGSGGLSDTQYF
TRBV15	once	TRBJ2-7	-	TGTGCCACCAGCAGAGATCGAGGGACGGATTATTACGAGCAGTACTTC	CATSRDRGTDYYEQYF
TRBV2	-	TRBJ2-7	TRBD1	TGTGCCAGCCTCCAGGGGGTGTTCTACGAGCAGTACTTC	CASLQGVFYEQYF
TRBV6-1	-	TRBJ2-2	TRBD1	TGTGCCAGCCGGGGACAGGGGGCTCCGACCGGGGAGCTGTTTTTT	CASRGQGAPTGELFF
TRBV5-1	-	TRBJ2-3	TRBD2	TGCGCCAGCAGCTTGGTGACTAGCGGGGGGCACACAGATACGCAGTATTTT	CASSLVTSGGHTDTQYF
TRBV7-2	few	TRBJ1-2	-	TGTGCCAGCAGCCCCGCTGCCGGCTACACCTTC	CASSPAAGYTF
TRBV2	once	TRBJ2-2	TRBD2	TGTGCCATCCGGGTGCCTAGCGGGGGGGCGACGAACACCGGGGAGCTGTTTTTT	CAIRVPSGGATNTGELFF
TRBV27	-	TRBJ1-2	-	TGTGCCAGCAGCCCGAGGGCAGGCTACTATGGCTACACCTTC	CASSPRAGYYGYTF
TRBV7-7	-	TRBJ2-5	TRBD2	TGTGCCAGCAGTTCCGCTAGCGGGGGCCAGACCCGGTACTTC	CASSSASGGQTRYF
TRBV15	-	TRBJ1-6	-	TGTGCCACCAGCAGAATGGGGCTGAATTCACCCCTCCACTTT	CATSRMGLNSPLHF
TRBV18	-	TRBJ1-5	-	TGTGCCAGCTCACCGAGCGGGGCCCTGAATCAGCCCCAGCATTTT	CASSPSGALNQPQHF
TRBV7-2	-	TRBJ2-1	TRBD2	TGTGCCAGCAGCCCCAGATTAGGCGGGGGGCTTTACAATGAGCAGTTCTTC	CASSPRLGGGLYNEQFF